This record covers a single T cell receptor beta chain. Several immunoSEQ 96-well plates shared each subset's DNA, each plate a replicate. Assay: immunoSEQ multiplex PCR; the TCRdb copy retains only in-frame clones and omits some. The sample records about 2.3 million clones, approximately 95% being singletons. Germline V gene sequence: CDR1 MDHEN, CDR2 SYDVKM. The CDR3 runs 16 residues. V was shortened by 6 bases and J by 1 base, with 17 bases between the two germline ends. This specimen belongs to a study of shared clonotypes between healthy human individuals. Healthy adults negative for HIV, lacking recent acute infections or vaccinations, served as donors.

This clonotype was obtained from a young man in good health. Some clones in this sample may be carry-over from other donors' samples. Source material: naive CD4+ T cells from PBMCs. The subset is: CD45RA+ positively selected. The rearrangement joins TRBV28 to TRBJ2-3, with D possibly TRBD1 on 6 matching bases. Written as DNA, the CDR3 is TGTGCCAGCAGCCCAACAGGGTATGGGGGCACAGATACGCAGTATTTT. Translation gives CASSPTGYGGTDTQYF.